These T cell receptor beta chains were read from a single sample in a study of a mutant IDH1 vaccine in newly diagnosed glioma. The protocol was immunoSEQ multiplex PCR, while the TCRdb copy is restricted to in-frame clones and leaves out a portion. The sample lists tens of thousands of clones, 82% occurring once. The source was PBMCs, collected from a glioma patient treated with radiotherapy, temozolomide or both. The source is a man between 25 and 39 years old with glioma. Both conserved end residues are part of each CDR3. D genes are given only for firm matches. Rows may omit the clone size; those that give it use once, few, many or a size class.

v_call: TRBV15
clone_size: NA
j_call: TRBJ2-3
d_call: TRBD2
cdr3_nt: TGTGCCACCAGGAGGAGGGAGGGGTTAGATACGCAGTATTTT
cdr3_aa: CATRRREGLDTQYF

v_call: TRBV6-5
clone_size: NA
j_call: TRBJ1-5
d_call: TRBD1
cdr3_nt: TGTGCCAGCAGTAATACAGGGGTGGGCAATCAGCCCCAGCATTTT
cdr3_aa: CASSNTGVGNQPQHF

v_call: TRBV19
clone_size: NA
j_call: TRBJ1-6
d_call: NA
cdr3_nt: TGTGCCAGTAGTATGGGGCAGGTTAATTCACCCCTCCACTTT
cdr3_aa: CASSMGQVNSPLHF

v_call: TRBV5-1
clone_size: NA
j_call: TRBJ2-7
d_call: TRBD1
cdr3_nt: TGCGCCAGCAGCGAGGGGACAGGGTCTTTACGGGTATTC
cdr3_aa: CASSEGTGSLRVF

v_call: TRBV4-3
clone_size: NA
j_call: TRBJ2-2
d_call: NA
cdr3_nt: TGCGCCAGCAGCCAAGACTTCCGTTCCGGGGAGCTGTTTTTT
cdr3_aa: CASSQDFRSGELFF

v_call: TRBV14
clone_size: once
j_call: TRBJ1-2
d_call: NA
cdr3_nt: TGTGCCAGCAGCCCCTCGGTAGTCAACTATGGCTACACCTTC
cdr3_aa: CASSPSVVNYGYTF

v_call: TRBV9
clone_size: few
j_call: TRBJ1-6
d_call: NA
cdr3_nt: TGTGCCAGCAGCGCCAACTATAATTCACCCCTCCACTTT
cdr3_aa: CASSANYNSPLHF

v_call: TRBV11-2
clone_size: NA
j_call: TRBJ2-2
d_call: TRBD2
cdr3_nt: TGTGCCAGCAGCTTACTGGGCGGGGGGCCTTCCACCGGGGAGCTGTTTTTT
cdr3_aa: CASSLLGGGPSTGELFF

v_call: TRBV30
clone_size: NA
j_call: TRBJ1-2
d_call: NA
cdr3_nt: TGTGCCTGGAGAATTTCCAGTGGGGGCTACACCTTC
cdr3_aa: CAWRISSGGYTF

v_call: TRBV9
clone_size: NA
j_call: TRBJ2-2
d_call: NA
cdr3_nt: TGTGCCAGCAGCGTAGGGATGACGAACACCGGGGAGCTGTTTTTT
cdr3_aa: CASSVGMTNTGELFF

v_call: TRBV30
clone_size: NA
j_call: TRBJ2-3
d_call: TRBD1
cdr3_nt: TGTGCCTGGAGCCGACCCTGGGGGGACAGGGAGGTTTTCACTGATACGCAGTATTTT
cdr3_aa: CAWSRPWGDREVFTDTQYF

v_call: TRBV25-1
clone_size: NA
j_call: TRBJ2-3
d_call: NA
cdr3_nt: TGTGCCAGCAGTGAATGGGGGAGAAGCACAGATACGCAGTATTTT
cdr3_aa: CASSEWGRSTDTQYF

v_call: TRBV7-2
clone_size: NA
j_call: TRBJ1-2
d_call: NA
cdr3_nt: TGTGCCAGCAGCGTCGGACCTGAAAGCGGAGGCTACACCTTC
cdr3_aa: CASSVGPESGGYTF

v_call: TRBV15
clone_size: NA
j_call: TRBJ2-5
d_call: NA
cdr3_nt: TGTGCCACCAGCATCCGTTACCAAGAGACCCAGTACTTC
cdr3_aa: CATSIRYQETQYF

v_call: TRBV19
clone_size: NA
j_call: TRBJ1-1
d_call: NA
cdr3_nt: TGTGCCAGTAGTAATATCAGACAAGGCAGTGCCGCAGGCAACACTGAAGCTTTCTTT
cdr3_aa: CASSNIRQGSAAGNTEAFF

v_call: TRBV6-1
clone_size: NA
j_call: TRBJ2-3
d_call: NA
cdr3_nt: TGTGCCAGCAACCCAAGAACCGAAGATACGCAGTATTTT
cdr3_aa: CASNPRTEDTQYF

v_call: TRBV6-1
clone_size: NA
j_call: TRBJ1-1
d_call: NA
cdr3_nt: TGTGCCAGCAATCCTGGGGGCGATTCGGGCACTGAAGCTTTCTTT
cdr3_aa: CASNPGGDSGTEAFF

v_call: TRBV5-1
clone_size: NA
j_call: TRBJ2-2
d_call: NA
cdr3_nt: TGCGCCAGCAGCTACGACCTGAACACCGGGGAGCTGTTTTTT
cdr3_aa: CASSYDLNTGELFF

v_call: TRBV10-2
clone_size: NA
j_call: TRBJ2-2
d_call: NA
cdr3_nt: TGCGCCAGCAGTGATGGGAAAGCGAACACCGGGGAGCTGTTTTTT
cdr3_aa: CASSDGKANTGELFF

v_call: TRBV27
clone_size: NA
j_call: TRBJ1-1
d_call: NA
cdr3_nt: TGTGCCAGCAGTTTAAGTCATGGCACTGAAGCTTTCTTT
cdr3_aa: CASSLSHGTEAFF

v_call: TRBV29-1
clone_size: NA
j_call: TRBJ2-6
d_call: NA
cdr3_nt: TGCAGCGTTGCCTACTCTGGGGCCAACGTCCTGACTTTC
cdr3_aa: CSVAYSGANVLTF

v_call: TRBV5-6
clone_size: few
j_call: TRBJ1-1
d_call: NA
cdr3_nt: TGTGCCAGCAGCTTCGGGACCACAATGGACACTGAAGCTTTCTTT
cdr3_aa: CASSFGTTMDTEAFF

v_call: TRBV7-2
clone_size: NA
j_call: TRBJ2-5
d_call: TRBD2
cdr3_nt: TGTGCCAGCAGCTTTAGCGGGGCCCTGGGGACCCAGTACTTC
cdr3_aa: CASSFSGALGTQYF

v_call: TRBV6-6
clone_size: few
j_call: TRBJ1-1
d_call: TRBD1
cdr3_nt: TGTGCCACCCACAGGGGGAACACTGAAGCTTTCTTT
cdr3_aa: CATHRGNTEAFF

v_call: TRBV4-3
clone_size: NA
j_call: TRBJ1-5
d_call: NA
cdr3_nt: TGCGCCAGCAGCCAAGGCCAGGGCTTACAGCCCCAGCATTTT
cdr3_aa: CASSQGQGLQPQHF

v_call: TRBV7-8
clone_size: NA
j_call: TRBJ2-7
d_call: TRBD2
cdr3_nt: TGTGCCAGCAGGCAGACTAGCGGAACCTACGAGCAGTACTTC
cdr3_aa: CASRQTSGTYEQYF

v_call: TRBV2
clone_size: NA
j_call: TRBJ1-1
d_call: NA
cdr3_nt: TGTGCCAGCAGGGCCCCGGGACAATGGAACACTGAAGCTTTCTTT
cdr3_aa: CASRAPGQWNTEAFF

v_call: TRBV6-5
clone_size: once
j_call: TRBJ2-3
d_call: NA
cdr3_nt: TGTGCCAGCAGTTACGTTACTAGCACAGATACGCAGTATTTT
cdr3_aa: CASSYVTSTDTQYF

v_call: TRBV19
clone_size: once
j_call: TRBJ2-1
d_call: TRBD2
cdr3_nt: TGTGCCAGTAGTATCGGTCGGACTAGCGGGGTCTTGTCCTACAATGAGCAGTTCTTC
cdr3_aa: CASSIGRTSGVLSYNEQFF

v_call: TRBV27
clone_size: NA
j_call: TRBJ1-5
d_call: NA
cdr3_nt: TGTGCCAGCAGTTTAGTACAGGGACAGCCCCAGCATTTT
cdr3_aa: CASSLVQGQPQHF

v_call: TRBV7-9
clone_size: few
j_call: TRBJ2-7
d_call: NA
cdr3_nt: TGTGCCAGCAGCCCCCAGGGTTCAGTTTCCTACGAGCAGTACTTC
cdr3_aa: CASSPQGSVSYEQYF

v_call: TRBV4-1
clone_size: NA
j_call: TRBJ2-7
d_call: TRBD1
cdr3_nt: TGCGCCAGCAGCCATCGACAGGGGGCTAACGAGCAGTACTTC
cdr3_aa: CASSHRQGANEQYF

v_call: TRBV4-2
clone_size: NA
j_call: TRBJ1-1
d_call: NA
cdr3_nt: TGTGCCAGCAGCCAAGAGGTGGGAGAGAACACTGAAGCTTTCTTT
cdr3_aa: CASSQEVGENTEAFF

v_call: TRBV7-9
clone_size: NA
j_call: TRBJ2-2
d_call: TRBD1
cdr3_nt: TGTGCCAGCAGCTTCCGACAGGGGGCTGGGACCGGGGAGCTGTTTTTT
cdr3_aa: CASSFRQGAGTGELFF

v_call: TRBV7-6
clone_size: NA
j_call: TRBJ1-4
d_call: NA
cdr3_nt: TGTGCCAGCAGCCCCGGACAGACTATCTGGGAAAAACTGTTTTTT
cdr3_aa: CASSPGQTIWEKLFF

v_call: TRBV10-3
clone_size: NA
j_call: TRBJ2-7
d_call: NA
cdr3_nt: TGTGCCATCAGCGCGAGCTCCTACGAGCAGTACTTC
cdr3_aa: CAISASSYEQYF

v_call: TRBV5-4
clone_size: NA
j_call: TRBJ2-7
d_call: TRBD2
cdr3_nt: TGTGCCAGCAGCTTGAATATGGGACTAGCGGGGACCCACGAGCAGTACTTC
cdr3_aa: CASSLNMGLAGTHEQYF

v_call: TRBV18
clone_size: NA
j_call: TRBJ2-5
d_call: NA
cdr3_nt: TGTGCCAGCTCGGTCGGGAACAGACAAGAGACCCAGTACTTC
cdr3_aa: CASSVGNRQETQYF

v_call: TRBV30
clone_size: NA
j_call: TRBJ2-7
d_call: TRBD2
cdr3_nt: TGTGCCTGTACCGGGACTAGCGCTTACGAGCAGTACTTC
cdr3_aa: CACTGTSAYEQYF

v_call: TRBV7-9
clone_size: NA
j_call: TRBJ1-2
d_call: NA
cdr3_nt: TGTGCCAGCAGCTTAGAGGCAGGGAGCTATGGCTACACCTTC
cdr3_aa: CASSLEAGSYGYTF

v_call: TRBV5-6
clone_size: NA
j_call: TRBJ2-7
d_call: NA
cdr3_nt: TGTGCCAGCAGCTCCGGACAGTCCTACGAGCAGTACTTC
cdr3_aa: CASSSGQSYEQYF

v_call: TRBV5-1
clone_size: NA
j_call: TRBJ2-1
d_call: TRBD2
cdr3_nt: TGCGCCAGCAGCTTGGGTACTAGCGAGAAGGTGAATGAGCAGTTCTTC
cdr3_aa: CASSLGTSEKVNEQFF

v_call: TRBV19
clone_size: NA
j_call: TRBJ1-6
d_call: NA
cdr3_nt: TGTGCCAGTAGTATAGATTGGGACGTACAATCGTCACCCCTCCACTTT
cdr3_aa: CASSIDWDVQSSPLHF

v_call: TRBV30
clone_size: NA
j_call: TRBJ2-7
d_call: NA
cdr3_nt: TGTGCCTGGAGGGGGGCCCCCAACGAGCAGTACTTC
cdr3_aa: CAWRGAPNEQYF

v_call: TRBV6-4
clone_size: NA
j_call: TRBJ2-2
d_call: TRBD2
cdr3_nt: TGTGCCAGCAGTGGGACTAGCGGGAACACCGGGGAGCTGTTTTTT
cdr3_aa: CASSGTSGNTGELFF

v_call: TRBV28
clone_size: once
j_call: TRBJ2-1
d_call: TRBD2
cdr3_nt: TGTGCCAGCAGTTTTGGCGGGAGCTCCTACAATGAGCAGTTCTTC
cdr3_aa: CASSFGGSSYNEQFF

v_call: TRBV2
clone_size: NA
j_call: TRBJ2-5
d_call: NA
cdr3_nt: TGTGCCAGCCACGTAAGACAAGAGACCCAGTACTTC
cdr3_aa: CASHVRQETQYF